This TCR beta chain originates from a study of tumor and adjacent non-tumor tissue in lung cancer. Points from the study as a whole: Compared with tumor, normal lung showed significantly lower TCR diversity.

Germline V lookup: CDR1 SEHNR, CDR2 FQNEAQ (reference sequence). The CDR3 runs 16 residues. Trimming stripped 4 bases from V and 0 bases from J, with 16 bases between. The library came from three nested PCR rounds adapted from ARM-PCR protocols. MiXCR was run by TCRdb on the multiplex PCR reads, yielding one entry per CDR3 protein. Here the sample spans 75,000 to 100,000 distinct CDR3 sequences, 67% being singletons. No cell sorting was done before RNA was extracted from the tissue. Between August and November 2014, newly diagnosed, chemotherapy-naive lung cancer patients underwent thoracic surgery in China. The sample holds a few counts of this clonotype. Its antigen remains unidentified.

Sequencing input: lung tumor tissue. This sequence originates from a man aged 55-75 years with non-small cell lung cancer. This rearrangement joins TRBV7-9 to TRBJ2-7; TRBD1 is a possible D gene (6 bases). The CDR3 bases are TGTGCCAGCAGCTCCCCTCGGCAGGGGAGCTCCTACGAGCAGTACTTC. This codes for CASSSPRQGSSYEQYF.